This T cell receptor (beta chain) is from a study of vaccination and CD4 T cells after COVID-19. Study information: Cells received overlapping spike peptides from SARS-CoV-2, HCoV-NL63, HCoV-OC43 and HCoV-229E as stimulation. Findings of the study overall: Convalescent patients had 304 of 307 vaccine-specific clones showing spike mono-reactivity.

Sequencing of the DNA from cultured CD4+ T cells was carried out with the Oncomine TCR Beta short-read assay. TCRdb independently ran MiXCR on the PCR reads; one entry per CDR3 protein. Found here are about 25,000 distinct CDR3 sequences, around three fifths of them singletons; the top ten hold around 2.7%. Treatment noted: roughly 10-day PBMC culture with coronavirus spike peptide pools or control peptides (ViraFEST assay). Positive PCR tests came between March and December 2020, ahead of the US Alpha, Beta and Delta variants. After being plated at over 1.5 million per well, PBMCs were cultured with approximately 9.8 IU/ml IL-2 and 10 ug/ml peptide pools. Notes on this clonotype: Its target is not known.

The CDR3 loop spans 17 amino acids. V was trimmed by 4 bases and J by 4 bases, leaving 21 bases between them. Germline CDR1 KGHDR, CDR2 SFDVKD. This chain connects TRBV24-1 to TRBJ2-5; TRBD1 might be the D (5 bases). This TCR derives from a human donor who had recovered from COVID-19. Material for sequencing was CD4+ T cells from blood, cultured in vitro. The CDR3 coding sequence is TGTGCCACCAGTGACTCCCGTGGGCAGGGTAGACCAGAGACCCAGTACTTC. Translating it yields CATSDSRGQGRPETQYF.